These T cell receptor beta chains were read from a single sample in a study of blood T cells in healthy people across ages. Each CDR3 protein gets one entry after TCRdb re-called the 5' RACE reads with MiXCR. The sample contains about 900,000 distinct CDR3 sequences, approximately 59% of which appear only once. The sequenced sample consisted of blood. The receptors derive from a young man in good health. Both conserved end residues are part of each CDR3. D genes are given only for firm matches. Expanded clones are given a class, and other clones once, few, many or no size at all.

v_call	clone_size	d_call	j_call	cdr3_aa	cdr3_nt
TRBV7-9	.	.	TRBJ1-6	CASSPRTSYNSPLHF	TGTGCCAGCAGCCCGCGGACGAGCTATAATTCACCCCTCCACTTT
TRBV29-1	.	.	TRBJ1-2	CSVVLQVYGYTF	TGCAGCGTTGTTCTGCAGGTCTATGGCTACACCTTC
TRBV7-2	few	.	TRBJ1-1	CASSLDKWGQEAFF	TGTGCCAGCAGCTTAGATAAATGGGGGCAGGAAGCTTTCTTT
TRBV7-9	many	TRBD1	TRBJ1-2	CASSLTGDGYTF	TGTGCCAGCAGCTTAACAGGGGATGGCTACACCTTC
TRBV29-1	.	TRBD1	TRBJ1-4	CSVVRDRTNEKLFF	TGCAGCGTTGTTAGGGACAGGACTAATGAAAAACTGTTTTTT
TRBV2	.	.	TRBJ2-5	CASSELNTRGNEQYF	TGTGCCAGCAGTGAACTAAATACGAGAGGCAATGAGCAGTACTTC
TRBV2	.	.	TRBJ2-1	CASSENNQRHSEQFF	TGTGCCAGCAGTGAGAATAATCAACGGCACAGTGAGCAGTTCTTC
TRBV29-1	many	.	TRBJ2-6	CSVDSDSGANVLTF	TGCAGCGTGGATAGTGACTCTGGGGCCAACGTCCTGACTTTC
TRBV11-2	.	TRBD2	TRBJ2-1	CASSSPRGTKHNEQFF	TGTGCCAGCAGCTCCCCCCGCGGGACTAAGCACAATGAGCAGTTCTTC
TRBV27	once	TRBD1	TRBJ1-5	CASSLYGPTGGQPQHF	TGTGCCAGCAGTTTATATGGGCCAACAGGGGGTCAGCCCCAGCATTTT
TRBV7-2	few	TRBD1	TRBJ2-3	CASSFGQETDTQYF	TGTGCCAGCAGCTTCGGACAGGAAACAGATACGCAGTATTTT
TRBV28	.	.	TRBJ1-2	CASSLVSGGLNYGYTF	TGTGCCAGCAGTTTAGTGAGTGGGGGTCTCAACTATGGCTACACCTTC
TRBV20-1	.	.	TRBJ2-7	CSARTPGLGGEQYF	TGCAGTGCTAGGACCCCGGGACTCGGCGGCGAGCAGTACTTC
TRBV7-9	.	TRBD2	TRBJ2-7	CASSPVSGGPDEQYF	TGTGCCAGCAGCCCTGTCAGCGGGGGGCCCGACGAGCAGTACTTC
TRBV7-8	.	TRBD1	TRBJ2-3	CASWGQGPSSTDTQYF	TGTGCCAGCTGGGGACAGGGACCTTCTAGCACAGATACGCAGTATTTT
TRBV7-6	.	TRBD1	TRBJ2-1	CASMAGTGANEQFF	TGTGCCAGCATGGCAGGGACAGGGGCCAATGAGCAGTTCTTC
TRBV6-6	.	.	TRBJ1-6	CASSYRVEDSPLHF	TGTGCCAGCAGTTACAGGGTCGAAGATTCACCCCTCCACTTT
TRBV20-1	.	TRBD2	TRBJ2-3	CSASGTSGTTDTQYF	TGCAGTGCTAGTGGGACTAGCGGGACCACAGATACGCAGTATTTT
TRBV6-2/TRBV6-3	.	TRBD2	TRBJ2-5	CASSYSMVRGGRQETQYF	TGTGCCAGCAGTTACTCGATGGTGCGGGGGGGTCGACAAGAGACCCAGTACTTC
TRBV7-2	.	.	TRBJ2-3	CASSLDIYADTQYF	TGTGCCAGCAGCCTTGACATTTACGCAGATACGCAGTATTTT
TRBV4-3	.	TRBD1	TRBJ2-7	CASSQGTGNYEQYF	TGCGCCAGCAGCCAGGGGACAGGGAATTACGAGCAGTACTTC
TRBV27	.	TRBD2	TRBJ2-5	CASSSTSGAETQYF	TGTGCCAGCAGTTCAACTAGCGGGGCGGAGACCCAGTACTTC
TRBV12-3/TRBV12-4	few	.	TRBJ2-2	CASSFQGTGELFF	TGTGCCAGCAGTTTTCAGGGTACCGGGGAGCTGTTTTTT